What follows describes a single T cell receptor (beta chain). In the authors' methods: By means of reference gene primer amplification, nucleated cell counts were estimated. Clones were sequenced by immunoSEQ multiplex PCR, and TCRdb holds only the in-frame ones, with some missing. That table supplies the V and J calls and clone size; D and trimming were determined from the DNA. The sample has hundreds of thousands of clones, 65% to 85% seen once. The data belong to a study of blood T cell repertoires in COVID-19. Study information: COVID-19 samples, acute and convalescent, were from the United States, Italy and Spain. In each case, the material was cDNA or gDNA derived from T cells, B-cell-depleted T cells, or PBMCs.

The sequence was obtained from a woman between 40 and 55 years old with active or convalescent COVID-19. The specimen sequenced was peripheral blood.

CDR3 residues: CASSFQDTQYF. The CDR3 DNA reads as TGTGCCAGCAGTTTCCAGGATACGCAGTATTTT. The rearrangement uses TRBV12-3 or TRBV12-4 and TRBJ2-3; D not resolved. Trimming stripped 3 bases from V and 6 bases from J, with 4 bases between. This CDR3 is 11 amino acids long.